This T cell receptor beta chain was recorded in a study of blood T cell repertoires in COVID-19 (dated by TCRdb to the early 2020s). Regarding the study in general: Samples from collaborators originated in the United States, Italy and Spain and spanned both the acute and convalescent phases of COVID-19. Deeply sampled blood TCRbeta repertoires from subjects exposed to, actively infected with, or recovered from COVID-19 were included in the dataset. HLA class I and class II types, where available, came from metadata supplied by the sample provider rather than from assay-based typing. The material from the prospective study consisted of cDNA or gDNA derived from T cells, B-cell-depleted T cells, or PBMCs. The samples were drawn from two sources: the first 160 participants of the ongoing ImmuneRACE study, and 1,200 or so subjects contributed by 6 global collaborators. The repertoires were made available in a free public database intended to serve as a resource for research on the immune response to SARS-CoV-2. Nearly every sample came with metadata listing a de-identified subject ID, COVID-19 status, age in years and sex. Findings and caveats that apply to the study as a whole: The amount of clinical and demographic metadata varied by source and participant and was provided uncurated.

In Seattle, one collaborating source enrolled patients while the infection was active and tracked those patients longitudinally over the course of disease. Each collaborating institution followed its own protocols to collect whole blood in K2EDTA tubes. For TCRbeta analysis, collaborators shipped samples in one of three forms: frozen whole blood, isolated PBMCs, or DNA extracted from either of those sample types. Comment on this clone: Its antigen has not been determined. The record has no base qualities; no much larger clone is one base away.

CDR1 and CDR2 are drawn from the germline V gene: SGHRS, YFSETQ. V lost 2 bases and J lost 0 bases, and the count of bases not matched to a germline gene is 10. Its CDR3 holds 20 amino acids, cysteine through phenylalanine. Only CDR3 DNA remains: 60 bases, in frame from the first base. The immunoSEQ Assay, a bias-controlled multiplex PCR, was used to amplify TCRbeta CDR3 regions from genomic DNA. The authors processed their data as follows. Within the assay, amplification of reference gene primers was used to estimate how many nucleated cells each sample contained. Sequence reads were collapsed and filtered to measure the absolute abundance of every unique TCRbeta CDR3 rearrangement. Productive Simpson clonality was computed per sample as the square root of Simpson's diversity index over productive rearrangements. Held by TCRdb, this immuneACCESS table contains in-frame sequences only and omits some clones. Under half of the omission traces to an unresolved V gene where checked; the cause of the rest is unknown. V, J and clone size are taken as reported in that table, and D and trimming were inferred from the DNA itself. This sample comprises around 120,000 clones, around 90% of them detected only once. The top ten hold about 4% of the sample.

The origin of this receptor is a woman in her sixties with COVID-19, enrolled during active disease. Sequencing input: peripheral blood. Here the chain combines TRBV5-1 and TRBJ2-3; the central 15 bases match TRBD2. The base sequence is TGCGCCAGCAGCTTTGCCCGGACTAGCGGGGGGGGACCTAGCACAGATACGCAGTATTTT. Translated, this gives CASSFARTSGGGPSTDTQYF.